The T cell receptor beta chain under discussion was sequenced for a study of T cells in Graves' hyperthyroidism and ophthalmopathy. A word on this clonotype: The antigen remains undetermined.

TCR beta CDR3 region amplification was performed from RNA transcripts. Using the HTBI primer set, a first-round RT-PCR was run on the TCR CDR3. TCRdb reanalysed the multiplex PCR reads using MiXCR and keeps one entry per CDR3 protein. This sample has about 210,000 distinct CDR3 sequences, with about 15% found just once. Study-wide results and limits: Patients with ophthalmopathy were separated from those with stable hyperthyroidism by a 13 V-J model.

Patients having uncontrolled infection, another autoimmune disease, pregnancy or lactation were not included. Thyroid ultrasound, orbital computed tomography, clinical symptoms, and serum thyroxine and TRAb underpinned diagnoses. V lost 6 bases to trimming and J lost 3 bases; unmatched junction nucleotides: 5. Looked up from germline, CDR1 is DFQATT and CDR2 is SNEGSKA (reference sequence). The CDR3 spans 14 residues. Sequenced input: blood. The receptor was derived from a man over 45 with Graves' hyperthyroidism. This chain links TRBV20-1 with TRBJ2-3; TRBD2 matches at 11 bases. CDR3 loop: CSAQLAGVTDTQYF. The CDR3 bases are TGCAGTGCGCAACTAGCGGGGGTGACAGATACGCAGTATTTT.